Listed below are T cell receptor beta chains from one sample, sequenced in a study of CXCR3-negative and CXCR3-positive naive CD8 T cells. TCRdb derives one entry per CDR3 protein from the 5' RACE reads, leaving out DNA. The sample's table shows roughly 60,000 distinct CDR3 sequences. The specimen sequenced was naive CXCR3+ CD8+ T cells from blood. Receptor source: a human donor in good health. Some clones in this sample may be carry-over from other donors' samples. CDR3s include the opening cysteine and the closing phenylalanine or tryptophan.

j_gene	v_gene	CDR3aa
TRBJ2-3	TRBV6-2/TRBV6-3	CASSYGLAGVTDTQYF
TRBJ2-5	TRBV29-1	CSVETGLEVQGTQYF
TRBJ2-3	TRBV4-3	CASSQEYGSTDTQYF
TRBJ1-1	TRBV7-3	CASSLLADGEAFF
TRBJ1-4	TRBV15	CATEDRVNEKLFF
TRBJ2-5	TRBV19	CASSIPGYQETQYF
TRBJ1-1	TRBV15	CATSREKGATTEAFF
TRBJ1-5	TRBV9	CASSVAEGGQPQHF
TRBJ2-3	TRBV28	CASSGDEQGTLVTDTQYF
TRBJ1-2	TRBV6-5	CASSYYRGSGDGYTF
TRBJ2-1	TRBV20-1	CSARELQGREQFF
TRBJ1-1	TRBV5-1	CASRTTGGGTEAFF
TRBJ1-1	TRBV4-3	CASSRDEGQRMNTEAFF
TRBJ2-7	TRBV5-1	CASSLGTNYEQYF
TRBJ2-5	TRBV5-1	CASSPGGDQETQYF
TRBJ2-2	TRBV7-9	CASSLLITSGGLNTGELFF
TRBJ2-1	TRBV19	CASTAGGIEQFF
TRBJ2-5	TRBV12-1	CASSFGDEETQYF
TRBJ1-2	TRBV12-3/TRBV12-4	CASRAEHYGYTF
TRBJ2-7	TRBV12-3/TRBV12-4	CASSLNGGGYEQYF
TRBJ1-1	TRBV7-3	CASSLRTGNTEAFF
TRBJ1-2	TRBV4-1	CASSQVRGDYGYTF
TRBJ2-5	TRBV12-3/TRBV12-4	CASRSVLQETQYF
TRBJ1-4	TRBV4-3	CASSQGTGGEKLFF
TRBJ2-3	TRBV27	CASSLTGGRDTQYF
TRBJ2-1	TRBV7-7	CASSPSSGYNEQFF
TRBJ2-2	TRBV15	CATRTPNTGELFF
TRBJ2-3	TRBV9	CASSVAIGTGLTDTQYF
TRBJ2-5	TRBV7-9	CASSLDQRETQYF
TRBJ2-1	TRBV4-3	CASSQDKGVVRFF